One and the same sample provided the 9 T cell receptor beta chains below, sequenced in a study of cytomegalovirus exposure and HLA in healthy donors. Produced via immunoSEQ multiplex PCR; TCRdb's table is partial and in-frame only. The repertoire holds approximately 200,000 clones, with 90% to 95% as singletons. The sample consisted of PBMCs. The origin of the receptors is a woman between 18 and 29 years old in good health and CMV-seronegative.

The chain is built from TRBV11-2 and TRBJ2-1; 11 bases align to TRBD2. CDR1 and CDR2 (germline): SGHAT, FQNNGV. The CDR3 consists of 16 residues. V dropped 5 bases and J dropped 4; count of bases not matched to a gene: 7. As DNA, the CDR3 is TGTGCCAGCAGCCCCACCTCTAGCGGGGGGTACAATGAGCAGTTCTTC. This translates into CASSPTSSGGYNEQFF.

DNA of the CDR3: TGTGCTAGTGGTTTTGCAGGGGCGAACACCGGGGAGCTGTTTTTT. It yields the protein CASGFAGANTGELFF. The chain has TRBV12-5 and TRBJ2-2, with D tentatively TRBD1 (6 bases). This CDR3 is built from 15 residues. Germline values: CDR1 LGHNT, CDR2 FRNRAP. The V gene lost 3 bases and the J gene lost 0 bases, with 8 bases spanning the gap.

This clone was seen just once. The CDR3 DNA reads as TGTGCCAGCAGCGAAGGGGGCCGACTAGCGGGCGCCAATGAGCAGTTCTTC. It yields the protein CASSEGGRLAGANEQFF. The rearrangement joins TRBV27 to TRBJ2-1, with TRBD2 matching over 10 bases. The ends lost 6 bases at V and 6 bases at J; junction bases unmatched: 14. CDR1 and CDR2 from the germline V gene are MNHEY and SMNVEV (reference sequence). CDR3 size: 17 residues.

The rearrangement links TRBV30 to TRBJ2-1; 8 positions agree with TRBD1. The germline gives CDR1 GTSNPN, CDR2 SVGIG (reference sequence). The CDR3 is made up of 15 amino acids. Trimming removed 3 bases from V and 4 bases from J; junction bases left unmatched: 8. The CDR3 reads CAWSSGTGPYNEQFF. CDR3 DNA: TGTGCCTGGAGCTCCGGGACAGGTCCATACAATGAGCAGTTCTTC.

The rearrangement joins TRBV9 to TRBJ2-2, with 8 bases matching TRBD2. This CDR3 is 18 amino acids long. CDR1 is SGDLS and CDR2 is YYNGEE in the germline V gene. V dropped 3 bases and J dropped 3; count of bases not matched to a gene: 13. CDR3 amino acids: CASSAAGGSGTYTGELFF. CDR3 DNA sequence: TGTGCCAGCAGCGCCGCCGGGGGTAGCGGGACCTACACCGGGGAGCTGTTTTTT.

This clone was detected once. The chain has TRBV30 and TRBJ1-1, with D maybe TRBD1 (6 bases). The germline gives CDR1 GTSNPN, CDR2 SVGIG (reference sequence). The CDR3 extends over 14 amino acids. V shed 3 bases and J shed 3 bases, with 14 bases lying between them. The CDR3 loop is CAWRYPQGHTEAFF. The CDR3 DNA sequence: TGTGCCTGGAGATACCCACAGGGCCACACTGAAGCTTTCTTT.

The chain has TRBV2 and TRBJ1-1; 8 bases map to TRBD1. V gave up 6 bases and J gave up 9 bases; unmatched junction bases: 15. This CDR3 has 15 amino acids. Looked up from germline, CDR1 is SNHLY and CDR2 is FYNNEI. The CDR3 nucleotides are TGTGCCAGCAGAGCCTTGACAGGGGTCACGGAAAAAGCTTTCTTT. This gives the protein CASRALTGVTEKAFF.

V and J are TRBV9 and TRBJ2-3, with D maybe TRBD2 (6 bases). Trimming shortened V by 0 bases and J by 2 bases, and 16 bases separated the two germline ends. Germline CDR1 is SGDLS and CDR2 is YYNGEE. The CDR3 loop spans 17 amino acids. The CDR3 region is CASSVEGYSGFTDTQYF. The CDR3 nucleotides are TGTGCCAGCAGCGTAGAAGGGTATAGCGGCTTCACAGATACGCAGTATTTT.

The chain has TRBV12-5 and TRBJ1-1, with TRBD1 as a possible D gene (6 bases). Germline CDR1 LGHNT, CDR2 FRNRAP. The CDR3 consists of 15 residues. Trimming removed 1 base at V and 0 bases at J, with 9 bases between. The CDR3 region has the DNA TGTGCTAGTGGTTTGGGCGGACAGTTGAACACTGAAGCTTTCTTT. Translation: CASGLGGQLNTEAFF.